The 9 T cell receptor beta chains below all came from one sample that was sequenced in a study of blood T cells in healthy people across ages. Combining a sample-barcoded 5' primer with a J-beta primer mix, a second PCR ran for roughly 7 to 12 cycles. TCRdb passed the 5' RACE reads through MiXCR, listing each CDR3 protein once. Of hundreds of thousands of distinct CDR3 sequences listed, about 44% are singletons. Sequencing was done on a sample of blood. All receptors come from a man aged 25-45 years in good health.

This clonotype was detected only a few times. In nucleotides, the CDR3 is TGTGCCACCAGTGATTTCCCCTCAGGGACGCAGTATTTT. Translated, it gives CATSDFPSGTQYF. V and J are TRBV24-1 and TRBJ2-3; TRBD1 might be the D (5 bases). Trimming cost V 1 base and J 9 bases, with 10 bases left between them. The CDR3 covers 13 residues. Germline CDR1 KGHDR, CDR2 SFDVKD.

J is TRBJ1-2 and V is TRBV6-5; 9 bases match TRBD1. The germline gives CDR1 MNHEY, CDR2 SVGAGI. Unmatched junction bases numbered 6, after V lost 6 bases and J lost 7 bases. This CDR3 has 13 amino acids. This chain's CDR3 is CASRRTGVGGYTF. In DNA form, the CDR3 reads TGTGCCAGCAGACGGACAGGGGTGGGTGGCTACACCTTC.

The rearrangement uses TRBV29-1 and TRBJ2-7; 8 bases are a match to TRBD1. The end of the DNA aligns better with TRBJ2-5, so the J call may be wrong. Germline V CDR1 and CDR2: SQVTM, ANQGSEA. There are 13 residues in the CDR3. The CDR3 is CSVAGGWLETQYF. The CDR3 region has the DNA TGCAGCGTCGCAGGGGGCTGGCTGGAGACCCAGTACTTC.

The table lists this clonotype with a few counts. V gene TRBV4-2 combines with J gene TRBJ1-4, with a tentative D call TRBD1 (6 bases). Germline values: CDR1 LGHNA, CDR2 YNFKEQ. V lost 0 bases to trimming and J lost 7 bases, with 12 bases between them. This CDR3 has 15 amino acids. The CDR3 DNA reads TGTGCCAGCAGCCAAGAAGCACAGGGAGGTGAAAAACTGTTTTTT. Amino acid sequence: CASSQEAQGGEKLFF.

This clonotype came up a few times. J is TRBJ2-7 and V is TRBV20-1; 8 positions agree with TRBD1. Germline assignment: CDR1 DFQATT and CDR2 SNEGSKA (reference sequence). The CDR3 runs to 17 residues. V lost 6 bases and J lost 5; bases outside the gene matches: 21. The CDR3 protein is CSARDTDRVDPSDEQYF. CDR3 in DNA: TGCAGTGCCCGCGACACGGACAGGGTCGATCCGTCCGACGAGCAGTACTTC.

The genes are TRBV5-6 and TRBJ1-1; 9 bases line up with TRBD1. CDR3 length equals 16 residues. The germline V gene encodes CDR1 SGHDT and CDR2 YYEEEE. The V gene end was trimmed by 6 bases and the J gene end by 10 bases; junction bases not matched to a gene: 19. CDR3 coding DNA: TGTGCCAGCACCCATCGAACAGGGGGCCGTTTTCGGGGAGCTTTCTTT. It codes for CASTHRTGGRFRGAFF. Full variable domain (rest looked up from reference TRBV5-6 and TRBJ1-1): DAGVTQSPTHLIKTRGQQVTLRCSPKSGHDTVSWYQQALGQGPQFIFQYYEEEERQRGNFPDRFSGHQFPNYSSELNVNALLLGDSALYLCASTHRTGGRFRGAFFGQGTRLTVV.

This clonotype has just a few counts. The gene calls are TRBV20-1 and TRBJ2-7; maybe TRBD2 (7 bases). CDR1 and CDR2 from the germline V gene are DFQATT and SNEGSKA (reference sequence). The CDR3 is 14 amino acids. The germline V and J ends were trimmed by 1 base and 7 bases, with 17 bases remaining between them. The CDR3 protein is CSARAPGQRGEQYF. The CDR3 DNA follows: TGCAGTGCTAGAGCTCCAGGACAGCGGGGAGAGCAGTACTTC.

V is TRBV3-1 and J is TRBJ2-4; possibly TRBD2 for D (5 bases). From germline, CDR1 is LGHDT and CDR2 YNNKEL (reference sequence). This CDR3 region has 15 residues. V dropped 1 base and J dropped 8 bases, with 15 bases sitting between them. The CDR3 DNA is TGTGCCAGCAGCCAAGGAAACGGGAAGGTGGACATTCAGTACTTC. Amino acids: CASSQGNGKVDIQYF.

The chain recombines TRBV28 with TRBJ1-2; D gene ambiguous. The CDR3 has 12 residues. CDR1 is MDHEN and CDR2 is SYDVKM in the germline V gene. V was trimmed by 4 bases and J by 5 bases, leaving 8 bases between them. Written as DNA, the CDR3 is TGTGCCAGCAGTTCCCAGAGGTATGGCTACACCTTC. Translation: CASSSQRYGYTF.